Listed below are T cell receptor beta chains from one sample, sequenced in a study of identical twins. In TCRdb, the 5' RACE reads were re-called with MiXCR into one record per CDR3 protein. Among 650,000 to 750,000 distinct CDR3 sequences listed, approximately 21% were seen once. The data also belong to a second study, concerning T cells expressing NK-cell markers.

Sample: PBMCs. Receptor source: a young woman in good health. The CDR3 runs from the conserved cysteine through the conserved F or W. A D gene is named only where the DNA matches it firmly. Size values are once, few and many counts, or a class for expanded clones, and some rows have none.

>TRBD1|TRBV7-9|TRBJ2-7|once
TGTGCCAGCGGAACCGGGACAGGGAGCTACGAGCAGTACTTC
CASGTGTGSYEQYF
>.|TRBV27|TRBJ2-1|.
TGTGCCAGCAGTCAACGGGACCGACCTTACAATGAGCAGTTCTTC
CASSQRDRPYNEQFF
>TRBD2|TRBV4-2|TRBJ2-3|few
TGTGCCAGCAGCCAAGATCTGAGCGGGAGGCTCAATACGCAGTATTTT
CASSQDLSGRLNTQYF
>.|TRBV5-1|TRBJ2-7|few
TGCGCCAGCAGCTTGGGACGGGATTTCGAGCAGTACTTC
CASSLGRDFEQYF
>.|TRBV29-1|TRBJ2-1|.
TGCAGCGTTGAACAGTTAAGTGAGCAGTTCTTC
CSVEQLSEQFF
>.|TRBV12-3/TRBV12-4|TRBJ1-4|many
TGTGCCAGCCAGTTATCGGGGGTTGAAAAACTGTTTTTT
CASQLSGVEKLFF
>.|TRBV7-6|TRBJ2-1|.
TGTGCCAGCAGCTTAAGTCCGGCCGCTACTAGCTCCTACAATGAGCAGTTCTTC
CASSLSPAATSSYNEQFF
>TRBD2|TRBV5-1|TRBJ2-1|few
TGCGCCAGCAGCTTGGGACTAGCGGGGGATTTCTCCTACAATGAGCAGTTCTTC
CASSLGLAGDFSYNEQFF
>.|TRBV2|TRBJ2-7|.
TGTGCCAGCAGTGATTGGGAGCAGTACTTC
CASSDWEQYF
>TRBD2|TRBV20-1|TRBJ2-7|once
TGCAGTGCTATAATACTAGCGGGGGGCCTGGCGATACGGCCCTACGAGCAGTACTTC
CSAIILAGGLAIRPYEQYF
>TRBD2|TRBV20-1|TRBJ2-1|few
TGCTGTGCTAGACCCCAGACTAGCGGAGAATACAATGAGCAGTTCTTC
CCARPQTSGEYNEQFF
>TRBD1|TRBV20-1|TRBJ1-5|few
TGCAGTGCTACGGACAGGGCCTCAAATCAGCCCCAGCATTTT
CSATDRASNQPQHF
>TRBD1|TRBV27|TRBJ1-3|few
TGTGCCAGCAGTAAACAGGGGGCTTATGGAAACACCATATATTTT
CASSKQGAYGNTIYF
>TRBD2|TRBV7-9|TRBJ2-1|.
TGTGCCAGCAGCCAACCCGGGACTAGGTGGCGCAATGAGCAGTTCTTC
CASSQPGTRWRNEQFF
>.|TRBV20-1|TRBJ2-7|many
TGCAGTGCCCCGGGGGAGTCCGGCTTCAGCTCCTACGAGCAGTACTTC
CSAPGESGFSSYEQYF
>.|TRBV5-1|TRBJ1-2|many
TGCGCCAGCAGCTTGGACGGATTGAACTATGGCTACACCTTC
CASSLDGLNYGYTF
>TRBD2|TRBV20-1|TRBJ2-7|few
TGCAGTGCTAGGGGGGGAGGGATAGGCTACGAGCAGTACTTC
CSARGGGIGYEQYF
>.|TRBV12-3/TRBV12-4|TRBJ1-3|.
TGTGCCATGGGGCCTGGAAACACCATATATTTT
CAMGPGNTIYF
>.|TRBV12-5|TRBJ1-5|many
TGTGCTAGTGCCCAAGAAGGAAATCAGCCCCAGCATTTT
CASAQEGNQPQHF
>.|TRBV2|TRBJ2-2|.
TGTGCCAGCGGTAGGGTGGTCGGGGAGCTGTTTTTT
CASGRVVGELFF
>.|TRBV20-1|TRBJ2-2|many
TGCAGTGCTACCGGGACTTCGAACACCGGGGAGCTGTTTTTT
CSATGTSNTGELFF
>.|TRBV7-8|TRBJ2-7|.
TGTGCCAGCAGCTTATCGTGGGGTAGCTCCTACGAGCAGTACTTC
CASSLSWGSSYEQYF
>TRBD2|TRBV25-1|TRBJ2-7|few
TGTGCCAGCAGCGGATCTACTTCTCTAGCGGGATCAACCTACGAGCAGTACTTC
CASSGSTSLAGSTYEQYF
>TRBD1|TRBV20-1|TRBJ2-7|few
TGCAGTAGTACCACAGGGGGCTACGAGCAGTACTTC
CSSTTGGYEQYF
>.|TRBV5-1|TRBJ1-1|.
TGCGCCAGCACCTTACTAGGACGGACCATTTCGCAAGGCACTGAAGCTTTCTTT
CASTLLGRTISQGTEAFF
>.|TRBV28|TRBJ2-2|.
TGTGCCAGCAGAGTAGGGAGAACCGGGGAGCTGTTTTTT
CASRVGRTGELFF
>.|TRBV12-3/TRBV12-4|TRBJ1-2|.
TGTGCCAGCAGCCCCGACAGGTTTGGCTACACCTTC
CASSPDRFGYTF
>.|TRBV5-1|TRBJ2-7|few
TGCGCCAGCAGCTTGGCCAGGGGAGGGCTTGACGAGCAGTACTTC
CASSLARGGLDEQYF
>TRBD1|TRBV5-5|TRBJ2-1|many
TGTGCCAGCAGCCTGACAGGGGTTAGGGAGCAGTTCTTC
CASSLTGVREQFF
>.|TRBV29-1|TRBJ2-1|.
TGCAGCGTTGTACCCCCGACGGGGGACAATGAGCAGTTCTTC
CSVVPPTGDNEQFF
>.|TRBV20-1|TRBJ2-7|many
TGCAGTGCTAGAGTTGGCCGGGGATCCTCCTACGAGCAGTACTTC
CSARVGRGSSYEQYF
>TRBD1|TRBV7-9|TRBJ2-1|.
TGTGCCAGCAGCTTACTGGCGTGGGACAGGAGCGATGAGCAGTTCTTC
CASSLLAWDRSDEQFF
>.|TRBV2|TRBJ2-4|.
TGTGCCAGCAGCGTGGAAGGTAAAAACATTCAGTACTTC
CASSVEGKNIQYF
>TRBD2|TRBV9|TRBJ2-1|.
TGTGCCAGCAGCCGGAGGGGGAGCGGGGGTCCACCCAATGAGCAGTTCTTC
CASSRRGSGGPPNEQFF
>TRBD2|TRBV4-3|TRBJ2-1|.
TGCGCCAGCAGCCAAGAACTAGCGGTCCCCCGGAATGAGCAGTTCTTC
CASSQELAVPRNEQFF
>.|TRBV20-1|TRBJ2-4|few
TGCAGTGCTAGAGATCTGTCGGGACGGAACATTCAGTACTTC
CSARDLSGRNIQYF
>TRBD2|TRBV3-1|TRBJ2-1|.
TGTGCCAGCAGCCCACCGGGAGGGGGGCGATACAATGAGCAGTTCTTC
CASSPPGGGRYNEQFF